This TCR beta chain appears in the sequencing data of a study of T cells in Graves' hyperthyroidism and ophthalmopathy. This clonotype appeared many times. Its target is unknown. V was cut by 4 bases and J by 0 bases, with 13 bases left in between. The CDR3 contains 15 residues. Germline values: CDR1 SGHDT, CDR2 YYEEEE. TCR beta CDR3 regions were amplified from RNA. The HTBI primer set drove a first-round RT-PCR of the TCR CDR3. Using its own MiXCR run on the multiplex PCR reads, TCRdb lists one record per CDR3 protein. Of 300,000 to 400,000 distinct CDR3 sequences listed, 15% to 20% were seen once; the top ten hold under 55%. Study-wide results and limits: Separation of ophthalmopathy from stable hyperthyroidism was achieved by a 13 V-J model.

The specimen was blood. The chain recombines TRBV5-6 with TRBJ1-1; tentative D call: TRBD1 (5 bases). The TCR was taken from a woman aged 50 to 60 with Graves' hyperthyroidism. This CDR3 reads CASSIPGLLNTEAFF. DNA of the CDR3: TGTGCCAGCAGCATCCCGGGACTGCTGAACACTGAAGCTTTCTTT. Full variable domain (rest looked up from reference TRBV5-6 and TRBJ1-1): DAGVTQSPTHLIKTRGQQVTLRCSPKSGHDTVSWYQQALGQGPQFIFQYYEEEERQRGNFPDRFSGHQFPNYSSELNVNALLLGDSALYLCASSIPGLLNTEAFFGQGTRLTVV.